This T cell receptor (beta chain) emerged from a study of monozygotic twins with inflammatory bowel disease. Study observations and caveats: TCRbeta diversity (inverse Simpson) was lower in IBD patients than in healthy co-twins. With others, IBD patients shared fewer clonotypes than healthy twins did, especially with disease activity.

Note on this clonotype: The antigen remains undetermined.

Eight distinct reactions (per sample) were used to make the cDNA. Following a re-call of the 5' RACE reads, TCRdb has one entry per CDR3 protein and lacks DNA. The sample has under 200,000 distinct CDR3 sequences. In germline, CDR1 is LGHNT, CDR2 FRNRAP. The CDR3 length is 17 residues. The TCR originated in a human donor with ulcerative colitis or Crohn's disease, or a healthy co-twin of an affected twin (not recorded which). V gene TRBV12-5 combines with J gene TRBJ1-5. Material for sequencing was blood. This CDR3 is CASGWTEGYLSNQPQHF.